These T cell receptor beta chains were read from a single sample in a study of chemoradiotherapy in HPV16-positive cancers. TCRdb's copy holds only in-frame clones and misses some; the assay was immunoSEQ multiplex PCR. The table includes about 4,000 clones, about four fifths detected once. The specimen was obtained from a patient who underwent chemoradiotherapy. Source of these receptors: a human donor with HPV-associated anogenital cancer. Each CDR3 is given with its conserved first and last residue. The D gene is left open where the match is weak. Clone size, where shown, is once, few, many, or a class for clones that have expanded.

cdr3_aa | cdr3_nt | v_call | clone_size | j_call | d_call
CASSATTAGETQYF | TGTGCCAGCAGTGCAACCACGGCGGGAGAGACCCAGTACTTC | TRBV27 | - | TRBJ2-5 | -
CASSQDRPYSSYNEQFF | TGTGCCAGCAGCCAAGACAGACCTTACAGCTCCTACAATGAGCAGTTCTTC | TRBV14 | - | TRBJ2-1 | -
CATIPADGGPDEQYF | TGTGCCACTATCCCCGCTGACGGGGGACCTGACGAGCAGTACTTC | TRBV7-9 | - | TRBJ2-7 | -
CASSLTGELFF | TGTGCCAGCAGCTTAACTGGGGAGCTGTTTTTT | TRBV7-3 | few | TRBJ2-2 | -
CASSSEGQGLREQYF | TGTGCCAGCAGTTCGGAGGGACAGGGTTTACGCGAGCAGTACTTC | TRBV6-5 | - | TRBJ2-7 | TRBD1
CASSSRQGMDYGYTF | TGCGCCAGCAGCTCCAGACAGGGGATGGACTATGGCTACACCTTC | TRBV5-1 | few | TRBJ1-2 | TRBD1
CASSLLSSGNTIYF | TGTGCCAGCAGCTTGTTAAGTTCTGGAAACACCATATATTTT | TRBV7-9 | - | TRBJ1-3 | -
CASSPGVAGPYEQYF | TGTGCCAGCAGCCCCGGGGTAGCGGGACCCTACGAGCAGTACTTC | TRBV7-7 | - | TRBJ2-7 | TRBD2
CASSPIRTGGIEPQHF | TGTGCCAGCAGTCCAATCCGGACAGGGGGGATTGAGCCCCAGCATTTT | TRBV28 | - | TRBJ1-5 | TRBD1
CASSENFDQPQHF | TGTGCCAGCAGTGAAAATTTTGATCAGCCCCAGCATTTT | TRBV6-1 | - | TRBJ1-5 | -
CASSQDTGALNTGELFF | TGTGCCAGCAGCCAAGATACAGGGGCCTTGAACACCGGGGAGCTGTTTTTT | TRBV4-2 | - | TRBJ2-2 | TRBD1
CASSPSPGLAGPNSYNEQFF | TGTGCCAGCAGTCCGTCTCCGGGACTAGCGGGACCCAACTCCTACAATGAGCAGTTCTTC | TRBV27 | - | TRBJ2-1 | TRBD2
CASSPTQGPPVYGYTF | TGTGCCAGCTCACCGACACAGGGCCCCCCGGTCTATGGCTACACCTTC | TRBV18 | - | TRBJ1-2 | -
CASSPAGQRTDTQYF | TGTGCCAGCTCACCGGCCGGACAACGCACAGATACGCAGTATTTT | TRBV18 | - | TRBJ2-3 | -
CASSRNRYQPQHF | TGTGCCAGCAGCCGGAACAGGTATCAGCCCCAGCATTTT | TRBV14 | - | TRBJ1-5 | -
CASSLGGQGTWWGETQYF | TGTGCCAGCAGCTTAGGGGGACAGGGTACGTGGTGGGGAGAGACCCAGTACTTC | TRBV11-2 | - | TRBJ2-5 | TRBD1
CASSQTTGSTGELFF | TGTGCCAGCAGCCAAACGACAGGCAGCACCGGGGAGCTGTTTTTT | TRBV27 | - | TRBJ2-2 | -
CASSYATGELFF | TGTGCCAGCAGTTATGCCACCGGGGAGCTGTTTTTT | TRBV2 | - | TRBJ2-2 | -
CASSHSTPLVQETQYF | TGTGCCAGCAGCCACAGCACGCCACTGGTCCAAGAGACCCAGTACTTC | TRBV5-5 | - | TRBJ2-5 | -
CASSIDAGVNQPQHF | TGTGCCAGTAGTATAGATGCCGGAGTAAATCAGCCCCAGCATTTT | TRBV19 | few | TRBJ1-5 | -
CASSGDRDGNSAVNQPQHF | TGTGCCAGTAGTGGAGACAGGGATGGGAATTCGGCCGTCAATCAGCCCCAGCATTTT | TRBV19 | - | TRBJ1-5 | TRBD1
CASSLRTSGAVWNTGELFF | TGTGCCAGCAGTTTAAGGACTAGCGGGGCGGTGTGGAACACCGGGGAGCTGTTTTTT | TRBV27 | - | TRBJ2-2 | TRBD2
CASSLRRSGELFF | TGTGCCAGCAGTCTAAGACGGTCCGGGGAGCTGTTTTTT | TRBV9 | once | TRBJ2-2 | -
CASSSPRGTGGTHEQYF | TGTGCCAGTAGTAGTCCTCGTGGGACAGGGGGAACTCACGAGCAGTACTTC | TRBV19 | once | TRBJ2-7 | TRBD1
CASSAPGYTF | TGTGCCAGCTCGGCCCCCGGCTACACCTTC | TRBV27 | - | TRBJ1-2 | -
CASSPGLAGSWKETQYF | TGCGCCAGCAGCCCGGGACTAGCGGGGTCTTGGAAAGAGACCCAGTACTTC | TRBV5-1 | - | TRBJ2-5 | TRBD2
CASSLDLGGRLEQYF | TGTGCCAGCAGCTTGGATCTCGGCGGGAGGCTTGAGCAGTACTTC | TRBV5-4 | - | TRBJ2-7 | TRBD2
CASSAPNTGEKLFF | TGTGCCAGCAGTGCACCCAATACGGGTGAAAAACTGTTTTTT | TRBV6-1 | - | TRBJ1-4 | -
CASSSRGGNWDSPLHF | TGTGCCAGCAGCTCAAGAGGGGGCAATTGGGATTCACCCCTCCACTTT | TRBV11-2 | - | TRBJ1-6 | TRBD1
CASSESGYEQYF | TGTGCCAGCAGTGAATCGGGCTACGAGCAGTACTTC | TRBV6-1 | - | TRBJ2-7 | -
CASSFSSGTYNEQFF | TGCGCCAGCAGCTTTTCGAGCGGGACCTACAATGAGCAGTTCTTC | TRBV5-1 | - | TRBJ2-1 | TRBD2
CASSFGRDTQTEEQYF | TGCGCCAGCAGCTTTGGACGGGACACGCAAACGGAGGAGCAGTACTTC | TRBV5-1 | - | TRBJ2-7 | -
CASSLGQGAREQYF | TGTGCCAGCAGCTTGGGGCAGGGGGCTCGCGAGCAGTACTTC | TRBV5-6 | - | TRBJ2-7 | TRBD1
CASSFRTGNTEAFF | TGTGCCAGCAGCTTCCGGACAGGGAACACTGAAGCTTTCTTT | TRBV5-4 | - | TRBJ1-1 | TRBD1
CASSPQFGYGYTF | TGTGCCAGCTCACCACAGTTTGGTTATGGCTACACCTTC | TRBV18 | large | TRBJ1-2 | -
CSVPGQLNTEAFF | TGCAGCGTTCCGGGACAGTTGAACACTGAAGCTTTCTTT | TRBV29-1 | once | TRBJ1-1 | TRBD1
CASSLQTPITSYEQYF | TGTGCCAGCAGCCTACAGACTCCAATAACTTCCTACGAGCAGTACTTC | TRBV7-8 | - | TRBJ2-7 | -
CASSFGTDTEAFF | TGTGCCAGCAGCTTCGGGACAGACACTGAAGCTTTCTTT | TRBV7-2 | - | TRBJ1-1 | TRBD1
CATRDLYNQPQHF | TGTGCCACAAGGGACCTTTACAATCAGCCCCAGCATTTT | TRBV19 | - | TRBJ1-5 | -
CSVEDPQTEVISGANVLTF | TGCAGCGTTGAAGATCCCCAGACAGAGGTCATATCTGGGGCCAACGTCCTGACTTTC | TRBV29-1 | - | TRBJ2-6 | -
CASSKLDPNTGELFF | TGTGCCAGTAGTAAACTAGACCCGAACACCGGGGAGCTGTTTTTT | TRBV19 | - | TRBJ2-2 | -
CASSLDRAPMGEQYF | TGTGCCAGCAGCTTAGATCGGGCCCCCATGGGGGAGCAGTACTTC | TRBV11-2 | - | TRBJ2-7 | -
CASSPRTSSNIQYF | TGTGCCAGCAGCCCCCGGACTTCGAGTAACATTCAGTACTTC | TRBV27 | once | TRBJ2-4 | -
CASSVAAGGQDTQYF | TGTGCCAGCAGCGTAGCTGCGGGGGGGCAAGATACGCAGTATTTT | TRBV9 | - | TRBJ2-3 | TRBD2
CASAIGEVNYEQYF | TGTGCCAGTGCTATCGGGGAAGTAAACTACGAGCAGTACTTC | TRBV19 | - | TRBJ2-7 | -